A selection of T cell receptor beta chains follows, all from one sample in a study of shared clonotypes between healthy human individuals. Profiled with immunoSEQ multiplex PCR; TCRdb holds only in-frame clones, not every one. The table shows approximately 840,000 clones, with just over 95% occurring only once. The sample was naive CD8+ T cells sorted from blood. Source of these receptors: a young man in good health. Each CDR3 is given with its conserved first and last residue. Only some rows state a clone size, as once, few, many or a class for expanded clones.

J gene | V gene | clone size | CDR3 protein
TRBJ1-2 | TRBV21-1 | - | CASSGRPNYGYTF
TRBJ1-2 | TRBV10-2 | - | CASRAGLSYTF
TRBJ2-5 | TRBV5-8 | - | CASSQGVGTANFQETQYF
TRBJ2-4 | TRBV9 | - | CASSPKGRTDIQYF
TRBJ2-5 | TRBV9 | - | CASSFGGAGNLQETQYF
TRBJ2-7 | TRBV27 | - | CASSMNRVAYEQYF
TRBJ1-1 | TRBV28 | - | CASSPLLMVVNTEAFF
TRBJ2-1 | TRBV9 | - | CASSVDSGGYNEQFF
TRBJ2-2 | TRBV27 | once | CASRSLAGSSGELFF
TRBJ1-1 | TRBV29-1 | - | CSVRRQGSLNTEAFF
TRBJ2-1 | TRBV27 | - | CASSLGAGTTFRGEQFF
TRBJ2-4 | TRBV11-2 | - | CASSPIGQGVFKNIQYF
TRBJ2-1 | TRBV11-2 | - | CASSLGTRGYGHTEQFF
TRBJ1-2 | TRBV5-4 | - | CASSSTLYDGYTF
TRBJ1-1 | TRBV5-4 | - | CASSWGGYTEAFF
TRBJ2-5 | TRBV7-9 | - | CASSPRGLAEQETQYF
TRBJ2-7 | TRBV7-9 | - | CASSATFEDRDYEQYF
TRBJ1-5 | TRBV30 | - | CAWSVGQGDQPQHF
TRBJ2-3 | TRBV5-4 | - | CASSPTWDRTSTDTQYF
TRBJ1-4 | TRBV9 | - | CAIPVAVEGEKLFF
TRBJ2-5 | TRBV7-9 | - | CASSLPLGIVETQYF
TRBJ2-7 | TRBV10-3 | - | CAISETLHGSYEQYF
TRBJ2-7 | TRBV2 | - | CASILKTGGYYEQYF
TRBJ2-5 | TRBV29-1 | - | CSVEGRGPSGDQETQYF
TRBJ2-1 | TRBV7-8 | - | CASSLALAGVGHNEQFF
TRBJ2-3 | TRBV6-4 | - | CASSRTGVDTQYF
TRBJ2-2 | TRBV5-1 | - | CASSLVNTGELFF
TRBJ2-7 | TRBV6-5 | - | CASSLGWAYEQYF
TRBJ2-2 | TRBV27 | - | CASSLAEGHGELFF
TRBJ2-2 | TRBV6-4 | - | CASSDIPNTGELFF